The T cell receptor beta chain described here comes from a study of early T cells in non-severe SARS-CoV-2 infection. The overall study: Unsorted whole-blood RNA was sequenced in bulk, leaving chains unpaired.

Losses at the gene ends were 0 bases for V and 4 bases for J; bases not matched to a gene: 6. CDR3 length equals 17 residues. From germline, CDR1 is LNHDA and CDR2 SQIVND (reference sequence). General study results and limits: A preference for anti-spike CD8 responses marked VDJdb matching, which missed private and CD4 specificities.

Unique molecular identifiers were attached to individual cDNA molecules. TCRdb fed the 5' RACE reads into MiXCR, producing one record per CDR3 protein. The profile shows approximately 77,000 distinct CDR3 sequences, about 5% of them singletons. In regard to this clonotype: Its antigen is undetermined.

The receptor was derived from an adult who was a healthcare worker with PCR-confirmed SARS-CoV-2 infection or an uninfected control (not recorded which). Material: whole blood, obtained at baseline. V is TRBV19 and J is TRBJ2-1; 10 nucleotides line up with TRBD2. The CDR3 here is CASSIDTAGGVYNEQFF. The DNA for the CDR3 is TGTGCCAGTAGTATAGATACAGCGGGGGGGGTGTACAATGAGCAGTTCTTC.